This is a list of T cell receptor beta chains from one sample in a study of T cell responses to AZD1222 COVID-19 vaccine. The assay was immunoSEQ multiplex PCR, and TCRdb's table has in-frame clones only and misses some. The sample yields more than 250,000 clones, about 92% seen once. The specimen comprised peripheral blood, sampled on day 0 of AZD1222 vaccination. These receptors all stem from an adult in good health. Both conserved end residues are part of each CDR3. D genes are given only for firm matches. Part of the rows lack a size; the others show once, few, many or a class for expanded clones.

d_call,j_call,v_call,clone_size,cdr3_aa,cdr3_nt
NA,TRBJ2-2,TRBV6-2/TRBV6-3,NA,CASSYSWGYTGELFF,TGTGCCAGCAGTTACTCTTGGGGCTACACCGGGGAGCTGTTTTTT
NA,TRBJ2-7,TRBV7-3,NA,CASSLSTDYEQYF,TGTGCCAGCAGCTTAAGTACTGATTACGAGCAGTACTTC
TRBD1,TRBJ1-2,TRBV5-6,NA,CASSYRPGQGIGGYTF,TGTGCCAGCAGCTACAGACCGGGACAGGGTATCGGGGGCTACACCTTC
TRBD1,TRBJ1-5,TRBV19,NA,CASRGTGGQPQHF,TGTGCCAGTAGAGGGACAGGAGGTCAGCCCCAGCATTTT
NA,TRBJ2-7,TRBV9,few,CASSVGRGSYEQYF,TGTGCCAGCAGCGTAGGCCGGGGTAGTTACGAGCAGTACTTC
TRBD2,TRBJ2-1,TRBV24-1,NA,CATSDPGTSGVGNEQFF,TGTGCCACCAGTGATCCCGGGACTAGCGGGGTCGGGAATGAGCAGTTCTTC
NA,TRBJ2-5,TRBV7-8,NA,CASSSSRDFPGTQYF,TGTGCCAGCAGCTCATCCCGGGACTTCCCTGGGACCCAGTACTTC
TRBD1,TRBJ1-1,TRBV5-1,NA,CASSMGTAGVTEAFF,TGCGCCAGCAGCATGGGGACAGCCGGTGTCACTGAAGCTTTCTTT
NA,TRBJ1-2,TRBV28,NA,CASSSPSVLNYGYTF,TGTGCCAGCAGTTCCCCGTCGGTTTTGAACTATGGCTACACCTTC
NA,TRBJ2-2,TRBV28,NA,CASRGGANTGELFF,TGTGCCTCCAGGGGCGGGGCGAACACCGGGGAGCTGTTTTTT
NA,TRBJ2-5,TRBV7-7,NA,CASSLDGVGQETQYF,TGTGCTAGCAGCTTAGATGGGGTAGGCCAAGAGACCCAGTACTTC
NA,TRBJ1-1,TRBV28,NA,CASSLAGEGITEAFF,TGTGCCAGCAGTTTAGCGGGGGAGGGGATCACTGAAGCTTTCTTT
TRBD1,TRBJ1-2,TRBV5-6,NA,CASSQDRVGYTF,TGTGCCAGCAGCCAGGACAGGGTAGGCTACACCTTC
TRBD2,TRBJ2-1,TRBV5-4,NA,CASSLAGSGSYNEQFF,TGTGCCAGCAGCTTGGCCGGTAGCGGGAGCTACAATGAGCAGTTCTTC
NA,TRBJ2-4,TRBV6-5,NA,CASRRAPGVEGIQYF,TGTGCCAGCAGAAGGGCACCGGGAGTGGAGGGCATTCAGTACTTC
NA,TRBJ2-3,TRBV28,NA,CASSSGATSTDTQYF,TGTGCCAGCAGTTCCGGAGCCACTAGCACAGATACGCAGTATTTT
TRBD1,TRBJ2-2,TRBV16,NA,CASSPSKGAAIPGELFF,TGTGCCAGCAGCCCCAGCAAGGGGGCCGCGATTCCCGGGGAGCTGTTTTTT
TRBD1,TRBJ1-2,TRBV4-1,NA,CATSGDRGDYGYTF,TGCGCCACCTCGGGAGACAGGGGGGATTATGGCTACACCTTC
TRBD1,TRBJ2-4,TRBV28,NA,CASRGTGDDIQYF,TGTGCCAGCCGTGGGACAGGGGATGACATTCAGTACTTC
NA,TRBJ2-2,TRBV9,NA,CASSPSLDPNTGELFF,TGTGCCAGCAGCCCATCTCTGGACCCCAACACCGGGGAGCTGTTTTTT
TRBD1,TRBJ1-6,TRBV5-4,NA,CASSLLGGRNSPLHF,TGTGCCAGCAGCTTATTAGGGGGCAGGAATTCACCCCTCCACTTT
NA,TRBJ1-5,TRBV28,NA,CASSYHRALAGQPQHF,TGTGCCAGCAGTTACCACAGGGCCTTGGCGGGACAGCCCCAGCATTTT
TRBD1,TRBJ2-1,TRBV9,NA,CASSARWDRGKDEQFF,TGTGCCAGCAGCGCCCGATGGGACAGGGGGAAGGATGAGCAGTTCTTC
NA,TRBJ1-2,TRBV30,NA,CAWYPLGGRGYTF,TGTGCCTGGTACCCTCTAGGGGGGAGAGGCTACACCTTC
TRBD2,TRBJ2-3,TRBV28,NA,CASSLRGGSTDTQYF,TGTGCCAGCAGTTTACGCGGGGGGAGCACAGATACGCAGTATTTT
NA,TRBJ1-3,TRBV10-3,once,CAISASTSSGNTIYF,TGTGCCATCAGTGCGTCGACCTCCTCTGGAAACACCATATATTTT
NA,TRBJ2-2,TRBV19,NA,CATGSLDTGELFF,TGTGCAACCGGTTCCCTGGACACCGGGGAGCTGTTTTTT
NA,TRBJ2-2,TRBV5-1,NA,CASSLGPEGAAGELFF,TGCGCCAGCAGCTTGGGGCCAGAAGGGGCAGCCGGGGAGCTGTTTTTT
TRBD2,TRBJ2-5,TRBV27,NA,CASRSGRFRKTQYF,TGTGCCAGCCGTAGCGGGAGGTTCCGAAAGACCCAGTACTTC
NA,TRBJ1-2,TRBV28,NA,CASTSAQPGYTF,TGTGCCAGCACTTCGGCACAGCCCGGCTACACCTTC
TRBD2,TRBJ2-1,TRBV11-2,NA,CASSLVAGGPQEQFF,TGTGCCAGCAGCCTAGTAGCGGGAGGGCCGCAGGAGCAGTTCTTC
NA,TRBJ2-7,TRBV21-1,NA,CASSKEGEPYSYEQYF,TGTGCCAGCAGCAAAGAGGGGGAGCCTTATTCCTACGAGCAGTACTTC
NA,TRBJ1-1,TRBV9,NA,CASSVATGRANTEAFF,TGTGCCAGCAGCGTAGCTACTGGCAGGGCGAACACTGAAGCTTTCTTT
TRBD1,TRBJ1-3,TRBV28,NA,CASSSPGGARGNTIYF,TGTGCCAGCAGTTCCCCAGGGGGCGCGAGGGGAAACACCATATATTTT
NA,TRBJ1-2,TRBV7-9,NA,CASSLATVNNYGYTF,TGTGCCAGCAGCTTAGCAACAGTCAATAACTATGGCTACACCTTC
NA,TRBJ1-6,TRBV5-1,NA,CASSATGTDSPLHF,TGCGCCAGCAGTGCGACTGGGACGGATTCACCCCTCCACTTT
TRBD2,TRBJ2-7,TRBV7-2,NA,CASTPTSGGDYEQYF,TGTGCCAGTACTCCAACTAGCGGGGGCGACTACGAGCAGTACTTC
NA,TRBJ1-3,TRBV18,NA,CASSPAGTTGNTIYF,TGTGCCAGCTCACCTGCTGGGACTACGGGAAACACCATATATTTT
NA,TRBJ2-2,TRBV28,NA,CASSSPPYGAGELFF,TGTGCCAGCAGTTCCCCCCCCTATGGGGCCGGGGAGCTGTTTTTT
TRBD2,TRBJ2-1,TRBV7-8,once,CASSLVSASGRALGEQFF,TGTGCCAGCAGCTTAGTATCCGCCAGCGGGAGGGCCTTGGGTGAGCAGTTCTTC
TRBD1,TRBJ1-5,TRBV6-5,NA,CASSRGQGYNQPQHF,TGTGCCAGCAGCCGGGGACAGGGCTATAATCAGCCCCAGCATTTT